The clone carrying this T cell receptor beta chain was seen a handful of times. The antigen remains undetermined. Use of 60 Vbeta and 13 Jbeta primers characterized the PCR. Clones were read by immunoSEQ multiplex PCR, and TCRdb kept only the in-frame ones, dropping some. The table lists about 140,000 clones, approximately 80% of them singletons. The data were taken from a study of cytomegalovirus exposure and HLA in healthy donors. Overall study: An earlier analysis found fewer than 140 million unique TCR beta sequences from around 180 million T cells. Study findings and constraints: Many donors carried some public TCRs, although rarity characterized most TCR sequences. Later analysis associated a missense DCLRE1C variant with TCR beta V- and J-gene trimming.

The trim removed 4 bases at V and 0 bases at J, leaving 1 base unmatched. Germline V gives CDR1 SGDLS, CDR2 YYNGEE. This CDR3 region has 16 residues. This clonotype was obtained from a man aged 35 to 55 in good health and CMV-seronegative. V is TRBV9 and J is TRBJ2-6; TRBD1 matches 10 bases. Sequencing input: PBMCs. CDR3 protein: CASSRTGGSGANVLTF. The CDR3 coding sequence is TGTGCCAGCAGCAGGACAGGGGGCTCTGGGGCCAACGTCCTGACTTTC.